This TCR beta chain was sequenced in a study of blood T cell repertoires in COVID-19. This clone was counted a single time. Some clones are missing from TCRdb's copy, which holds only in-frame ones; the method was immunoSEQ multiplex PCR. The data show about 11,000 clones, about four fifths seen once. Germline CDR1 SGHRS, CDR2 YFSETQ. This CDR3 comprises 15 residues. With V trimmed by 5 bases and J by 0 bases, 4 bases remained unmatched. The chain joins TRBV5-1 to TRBJ1-4, with 7 bases fitting TRBD1. Sequenced material: peripheral blood. The receptor was isolated from a man aged 45-65 years with active COVID-19. Here the CDR3 reads CASRPGTATNEKLFF. CDR3 DNA: TGCGCCAGCAGACCTGGGACAGCAACTAATGAAAAACTGTTTTTT.